This T cell receptor (beta chain) came from a study of cytomegalovirus exposure and HLA in healthy donors. Study summary: Earlier, approximately 180 million T cells were analyzed, and 117 million unique TCR beta sequences were found among them.

Primers: 60 Vbeta forward and 13 Jbeta reverse. Profiled with immunoSEQ multiplex PCR; TCRdb holds only in-frame clones, not every one. The sample has about 58,000 clones. V gave up 1 base and J gave up 5 bases; unmatched junction bases: 7. This CDR3 has 16 amino acids. Germline values: CDR1 SGDLS, CDR2 YYNGEE. This clonotype was obtained from a male donor in good health and CMV-seronegative. This sequence joins TRBV9 and TRBJ2-2; TRBD2 matches at 8 bases. Sequencing was carried out using PBMCs. Here the CDR3 DNA reads TGTGCCAGCAGCGTATTTTCGGGAGGGGATACCGGGGAGCTGTTTTTT. Residues: CASSVFSGGDTGELFF.